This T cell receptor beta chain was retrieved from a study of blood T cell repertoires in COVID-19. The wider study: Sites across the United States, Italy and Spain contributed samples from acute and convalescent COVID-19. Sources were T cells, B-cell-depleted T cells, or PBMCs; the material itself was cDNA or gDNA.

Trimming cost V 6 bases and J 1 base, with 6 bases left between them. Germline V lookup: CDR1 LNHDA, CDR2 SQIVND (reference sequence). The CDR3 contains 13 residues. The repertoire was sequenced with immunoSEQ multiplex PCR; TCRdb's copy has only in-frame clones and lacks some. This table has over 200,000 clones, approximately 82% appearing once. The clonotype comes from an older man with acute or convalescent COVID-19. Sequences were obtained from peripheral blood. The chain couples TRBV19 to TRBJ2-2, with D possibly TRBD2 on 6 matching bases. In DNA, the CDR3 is TGTGCCAGTAGCGGGGGGAACACCGGGGAGCTGTTTTTT. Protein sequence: CASSGGNTGELFF. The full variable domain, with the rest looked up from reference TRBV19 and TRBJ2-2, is DGGITQSPKYLFRKEGQNVTLSCEQNLNHDAMYWYRQDPGQGLRLIYYSQIVNDFQKGDIAEGYSVSREKKESFPLTVTSAQKNPTAFYLCASSGGNTGELFFGEGSRLTVL.